Shown below are 32 T cell receptor beta chains from a single sample sequenced in a study of PD-1 blockade in classical Hodgkin lymphoma. As to time point: cycle 4 day 1 (C4D1), after less than 7 weeks of nivolumab. There was relapse after autologous stem cell transplantation in every patient, and there was variation in brentuximab vedotin exposure. TCRdb's table, derived via immunoSEQ multiplex PCR, lists solely in-frame clones and lacks some. The sample comprises approximately 7,000 clones, approximately 83% of which are singletons, and roughly 40% rests with the top ten. The specimen was peripheral blood mononuclear cells (PBMCs), collected before the fourth cycle of nivolumab. Receptor source: a human donor with classical Hodgkin lymphoma.

The V gene is TRBV29-1, the J gene TRBJ2-1; D uncertain. Per the germline V gene, CDR1 is SQVTM and CDR2 is ANQGSEA. The CDR3 covers 13 residues. V lost 4 bases, J lost 3 bases, and 10 bases lay in between. This CDR3 is CSVVTAVYNEQFF. The CDR3 bases are TGCAGCGTTGTGACGGCCGTCTACAATGAGCAGTTCTTC.

This chain links TRBV6-5 with TRBJ1-5; D is undetermined. V lost 5 bases to trimming and J lost 3 bases, with 14 bases between them. The CDR3 has 15 amino acids. The V gene's germline CDR1 is MNHEY and CDR2 SVGAGI. The DNA for the CDR3 is TGTGCCAGCAGTCCCGATGCCCGGGCCAATCAGCCCCAGCATTTT. Encoded protein: CASSPDARANQPQHF.

This rearrangement joins TRBV12-2 to TRBJ2-2. TRBV12-2 is given as a pseudogene. The CDR3 is made up of 18 amino acids. CDR3 nucleotide sequence: TGTGCAAGTCGCTTAGATTACCCGGGGCACCTGAACACCGGGGAGCTGTTTTTT. It yields the protein CASRLDYPGHLNTGELFF.

The rearrangement joins TRBV7-9 to TRBJ2-2; D uncertain. CDR1 and CDR2 (germline): SEHNR, FQNEAQ (reference sequence). The CDR3 has 12 amino acids. V lost 2 bases and J 7 bases, leaving 5 bases between the germline ends. The CDR3 is CASSLLGGELFF. The CDR3 nucleotides are TGTGCCAGCAGCTTACTTGGCGGGGAGCTGTTTTTT. Supplemented by reference TRBV7-9 and TRBJ2-2, the full variable domain reads DTGVSQNPRHKITKRGQNVTFRCDPISEHNRLYWYRQTLGQGPEFLTYFQNEAQLEKSRLLSDRFSAERPKGSFSTLEIQRTEQGDSAMYLCASSLLGGELFFGEGSRLTVL.

The chain employs TRBV21-1 and TRBJ2-5; the D call TRBD1 from the table was never checked on the DNA. TRBV21-1 is given as a pseudogene. This CDR3 is 15 amino acids long. The CDR3 bases are TGTGCCAGCAGGAAGACAGGATCCGTCGGGGAGACCCAGTACTTC. Its translation: CASRKTGSVGETQYF.

This chain connects TRBV2 to TRBJ2-5; D unclear. This CDR3 comprises 12 residues. Germline V gene lookup returns CDR1 SNHLY and CDR2 FYNNEI. V lost 8 bases to trimming and J lost 1 base, with 8 bases between them. CDR3 residues: CASSQLQETQYF. CDR3 bases: TGTGCCAGCTCGCAGCTCCAAGAGACCCAGTACTTC.

The CDR3 coding sequence is TGTGCCAGCAGCCCCTCCTGGGTGCCGGATACGCAGTATTTT. Protein sequence: CASSPSWVPDTQYF. The chain uses TRBV7-2 and TRBJ2-3; D remains ambiguous. CDR1 is SGHTA, CDR2 FQGNSA, per germline. This CDR3 is built from 14 residues. The V end was cut by 5 bases, the J end by 6 bases, with 15 bases between.

In this sample, this clone turned up once. The chain employs TRBV7-3 and TRBJ2-3, with 8 bases identical to TRBD2. CDR1 and CDR2 (germline): SGHTA, FQGTGA. The CDR3 consists of 18 residues. The junction had 15 bases not matched to a gene; V was cut back by 2 bases and J by 5 bases. The CDR3: CASSLRGTSGQGGDTQYF. CDR3 DNA: TGTGCCAGCAGCTTACGGGGAACTAGCGGTCAAGGGGGAGATACGCAGTATTTT.

The chain is built from TRBV4-2 and TRBJ2-7; 9 positions match TRBD2. The CDR3 is 14 residues long. CDR1 LGHNA and CDR2 YNFKEQ come from the germline V gene. V lost 5 bases and J lost 5; bases outside the gene matches: 7. CDR3 coding DNA: TGTGCCAGCAGCGAGCGGGAGGAGTTCCACGAGCAGTACTTC. This encodes CASSEREEFHEQYF.

This clone was recorded a few times. This sequence joins TRBV25-1 and TRBJ2-1; D may be TRBD2 (5 bases). V was shortened by 5 bases and J by 3 bases, with 14 bases between the two germline ends. The CDR3 sequence is 15 residues long. CDR1 and CDR2 (germline): MGHDK, SYGVNS. The CDR3: CASSPRGAIYNEQFF. In DNA form, the CDR3 reads TGTGCCAGCAGTCCCCGGGGAGCGATCTACAATGAGCAGTTCTTC.

The V call is TRBV7-2, the J call TRBJ2-5; no definite D call. Trimming left V 1 base short and J 5 bases short, with 11 bases between. Per the germline V gene, CDR1 is SGHTA and CDR2 is FQGNSA. The CDR3 consists of 14 residues. The CDR3 region has the DNA TGTGCCAGCAGCTTAGTTTCCAGTGGGGAGACCCAGTACTTC. Its protein is CASSLVSSGETQYF.

V and J are TRBV18 and TRBJ1-1; D unresolved. The CDR3 is made up of 15 amino acids. The germline V gene has CDR1 KGHSH and CDR2 LQKENI. Trimming cost V 0 bases and J 0 bases, with 8 bases left between them. CDR3 nucleotide sequence: TGTGCCAGCTCACCACCGGACGGTGTGAACACTGAAGCTTTCTTT. It is translated as CASSPPDGVNTEAFF. Complete variable domain (other parts from reference TRBV18 and TRBJ1-1): NAGVMQNPRHLVRRRGQEARLRCSPMKGHSHVYWYRQLPEEGLKFMVYLQKENIIDESGMPKERFSAEFPKEGPSILRIQQVVRGDSAAYFCASSPPDGVNTEAFFGQGTRLTVV.

The J gene is TRBJ2-5, the V gene TRBV13; no definite D call. Per germline, CDR1 PRHDT and CDR2 FYEKMQ (reference sequence). The CDR3 has 16 amino acids. The V and J ends lost 4 bases and 0 bases respectively, with 15 bases between them. CDR3 loop: CASSYPWPGNQETQYF. Here the CDR3 DNA reads TGTGCCAGCAGCTACCCCTGGCCAGGAAACCAAGAGACCCAGTACTTC.

This rearrangement joins TRBV4-2 to TRBJ2-7; D may match TRBD1 or TRBD2 (5 bases each). V lost 1 base and J lost 2, with 12 bases in between. CDR1 is LGHNA, CDR2 YNFKEQ, per germline. There are 15 residues in the CDR3. CDR3 nucleotides: TGTGCCAGCAGCCAAGTGCAGCAGGGACCCTACGAGCAGTACTTC. It translates to CASSQVQQGPYEQYF.

The rearrangement links TRBV6-5 to TRBJ2-7, with TRBD2 matching 8 bases. CDR1 is MNHEY, CDR2 SVGAGI, per germline. CDR3 size: 13 residues. V dropped 10 bases and J dropped 2; count of bases not matched to a gene: 7. The CDR3 region is CATRGGVPYEQYF. Written as DNA, the CDR3 is TGTGCCACCCGGGGGGGCGTCCCCTACGAGCAGTACTTC.

This clone was counted only a few times. The DNA for the CDR3 is TGTGCCAGCAGTTACGGAATGATTCGGGGGGACACTGAAGCTTTCTTT. This encodes CASSYGMIRGDTEAFF. The genes are TRBV6-5 and TRBJ1-1, with a weak D call TRBD1 (5 bases). Deletions cut 2 bases from V and 3 bases from J, with 16 bases between. The CDR3 has 16 amino acids. CDR1 MNHEY and CDR2 SVGAGI come from the germline V gene.

The gene calls are TRBV6-6 and TRBJ1-3; D ambiguous. This CDR3 comprises 15 residues. In germline, CDR1 is MNHNY, CDR2 SVGAGI (reference sequence). V lost 5 bases and J lost 0, with 11 bases in between. In nucleotides, the CDR3 is TGTGCCAGCAGTGTCCTTTGGGACTCTGGAAACACCATATATTTT. Translated: CASSVLWDSGNTIYF.

V gene TRBV18 combines with J gene TRBJ1-1; 7 bases map to TRBD1. The CDR3 is made up of 14 amino acids. Germline assignment: CDR1 KGHSH and CDR2 LQKENI. Unmatched junction bases numbered 4, after V lost 6 bases and J lost 0 bases. Here the CDR3 DNA reads TGTGCCAGCTCGGCGGGACAGATGAACACTGAAGCTTTCTTT. Translation gives CASSAGQMNTEAFF.

The CDR3 reads CASSTPGQGSTGELFF. In DNA form, the CDR3 reads TGTGCCAGTAGTACCCCCGGACAGGGGAGCACCGGGGAGCTGTTTTTT. This chain uses TRBV19 with TRBJ2-2, with 9 nucleotides matching TRBD1. The V and J ends lost 4 bases and 4 bases, in that order; junction bases with no gene match: 7. The CDR3 spans 16 residues. Germline values: CDR1 LNHDA, CDR2 SQIVND (reference sequence).

V is TRBV5-4 and J is TRBJ2-3, with no clear D. This CDR3 has 12 amino acids. Germline CDR1 is SGHNT and CDR2 is YYREEE (reference sequence). Deletions cut 4 bases from V and 4 bases from J, with 7 bases between. CDR3 nucleotides: TGTGCCAGCAGCGTACGAGCAGATACGCAGTATTTT. Encoded protein: CASSVRADTQYF.

The rearrangement links TRBV5-1 to TRBJ2-7; 7 positions match TRBD1. This CDR3 region has 14 residues. V was clipped by 4 bases and J by 3 bases; unmatched bases: 7. CDR1 is SGHRS and CDR2 is YFSETQ in the germline V gene. The CDR3 here is CASSTRTGIYEQYF. The CDR3 DNA reads as TGCGCCAGCAGCACGAGGACAGGTATCTACGAGCAGTACTTC.

This chain joins TRBV28 and TRBJ2-7, with 10 bases fitting TRBD2. V was pared by 6 bases and J by 3 bases, with 8 bases of the junction left unmatched. In germline, CDR1 is MDHEN, CDR2 SYDVKM. The CDR3 sequence is 15 residues long. CDR3 sequence reads: CASSRGLAEFYEQYF. The CDR3 DNA reads as TGTGCCAGCAGCCGTGGACTAGCGGAGTTCTACGAGCAGTACTTC.

This clone has a handful of counts. The chain carries TRBV25-1 and TRBJ2-5; 10 positions match TRBD1. The CDR3 sequence is 16 residues long. The J segment lost 5 bases and the V segment lost 3 bases, leaving 9 bases of the junction unmatched. In germline, CDR1 is MGHDK, CDR2 SYGVNS. The CDR3 DNA reads as TGTGCCAGCAGTGAGACAGGGGGCGTAGGTGTGGAGACCCAGTACTTC. Encoded protein: CASSETGGVGVETQYF. Combining the CDR3 with reference TRBV25-1 and TRBJ2-5 gives the whole variable domain EADIYQTPRYLVIGTGKKITLECSQTMGHDKMYWYQQDPGMELHLIHYSYGVNSTEKGDLSSESTVSRIRTEHFPLTLESARPSHTSQYLCASSETGGVGVETQYFGPGTRLLVL.

The chain employs TRBV29-1 and TRBJ1-2; a weak D match, TRBD1 (5 bases). The CDR3 extends over 13 amino acids. CDR1 is SQVTM, CDR2 ANQGSEA, per germline. V lost 2 bases and J 7 bases, leaving 14 bases between the germline ends. The CDR3 coding sequence is TGCAGCGTTGAAAAGGGGACGGGCCGTGGCTACACCTTC. It codes for CSVEKGTGRGYTF.

The chain links TRBV5-4 to TRBJ2-5; 11 nucleotides agree with TRBD1. The CDR3 spans 15 residues. Unmatched junction bases numbered 9, after V lost 4 bases and J lost 7 bases. CDR1 and CDR2 (germline): SGHNT, YYREEE (reference sequence). In DNA form, the CDR3 reads TGTGCCAGCAGCGCCTCCGGGACAGGGGGTGTGACCCAGTACTTC. This sequence encodes CASSASGTGGVTQYF.

V and J are TRBV10-3 and TRBJ1-5, with TRBD1 as a possible D gene (6 bases). Germline V gene lookup returns CDR1 ENHRY and CDR2 SYGVKD. CDR3 size: 13 residues. V was cut by 10 bases and J by 7 bases, with 17 bases left in between. The CDR3 DNA reads TGTGCCACGGGGAAGGACAGAGAGCAGCCCCAGCATTTT. Its translation: CATGKDREQPQHF.

The chain combines TRBV11-3 with TRBJ2-7, with 9 bases lining up with TRBD2. V was pared by 0 bases and J by 7 bases, with 7 bases of the junction left unmatched. This CDR3 is built from 15 residues. The germline V gene encodes CDR1 SGHNT and CDR2 YENEEA. The CDR3 DNA reads as TGTGCCAGCAGCTTAGATCCTAGCGGGGTCGAGGAGCAGTACTTC. This gives the protein CASSLDPSGVEEQYF.

The rearrangement links TRBV5-4 to TRBJ2-7; 7 bases are a match to TRBD1. The V and J ends lost 1 base and 2 bases, in that order; junction bases with no gene match: 3. Germline V lookup: CDR1 SGHNT, CDR2 YYREEE (reference sequence). The CDR3 contains 14 residues. CDR3 protein: CASSLRQGAYEQYF. CDR3 DNA sequence: TGTGCCAGCAGCTTGAGGCAGGGGGCCTACGAGCAGTACTTC.

The J gene is TRBJ1-2, the V gene TRBV2; TRBD1 aligns across 9 bases. V lost 3 bases to trimming and J lost 3 bases; unmatched junction nucleotides: 5. CDR3 length equals 15 residues. Germline CDR1 reads SNHLY; CDR2 reads FYNNEI. Here the CDR3 DNA reads TGTGCCAGCAGTGAGTGGGACAGGGAGGACTATGGCTACACCTTC. Its protein is CASSEWDREDYGYTF.

This chain links TRBV28 with TRBJ2-5, with D unclear. The CDR3 runs 13 residues. V was shortened by 7 bases and J by 5 bases, with 14 bases between the two germline ends. Per the germline V gene, CDR1 is MDHEN and CDR2 is SYDVKM. Here the CDR3 reads CASTAPGVETQYF. The CDR3 nucleotides are TGTGCCAGCACCGCTCCGGGTGTGGAGACCCAGTACTTC.

As for this clone: Sequence at one end of the junction differs from germline and may be a read error. This chain links TRBV7-2 with TRBJ2-3; D assignment may be TRBD1 or TRBD2 (6 bases each). From germline, CDR1 is SGHTA and CDR2 FQGNSA. The CDR3 runs to 15 residues. DNA for the CDR3: TGTGCCAGCAGGTTAGGGGGACTGAACACAGATACGCAGTATTTT. The encoded protein is CASRLGGLNTDTQYF.

The chain is built from TRBV6-5 and TRBJ2-2, with 8 bases identical to TRBD1. CDR1 MNHEY and CDR2 SVGAGI come from the germline V gene. Trimming cost V 5 bases and J 7 bases; bases outside gene matches: 3. CDR3 length equals 13 residues. The CDR3 reads CASSAQGVGELFF. As DNA, the CDR3 is TGTGCCAGCAGTGCACAGGGGGTCGGGGAGCTGTTTTTT.